Listed below are T cell receptor beta chains from one sample, sequenced in a study of blood T cell repertoires in COVID-19. Some clones are missing from TCRdb's copy, which holds only in-frame ones; the method was immunoSEQ multiplex PCR. The sample includes 190,000 or so clones, just under 90% of them seen just once. Specimen: peripheral blood. Every receptor here comes from a woman between 18 and 29 years old who had recovered from COVID-19. Both conserved end residues are part of each CDR3.

J gene: TRBJ1-5; V gene: TRBV4-1; CDR3 protein: CASSQEWGGNQPQHF
J gene: TRBJ1-2; V gene: TRBV9; CDR3 protein: CASSVAPAGVNYGYTF
J gene: TRBJ2-1; V gene: TRBV19; CDR3 protein: CASSIKAGTTVSHEQFF
J gene: TRBJ2-3; V gene: TRBV5-4; CDR3 protein: CASSLHGGRATDTQYF
J gene: TRBJ1-4; V gene: TRBV30; CDR3 protein: CAWDSGIPNEKLFF
J gene: TRBJ2-2; V gene: TRBV29-1; CDR3 protein: CSVLNRGNTGELFF
J gene: TRBJ2-2; V gene: TRBV6-8; CDR3 protein: CASSYSPFTRQGWSTGELFF
J gene: TRBJ2-2; V gene: TRBV7-2; CDR3 protein: CASSLMLAGAPGELFF
J gene: TRBJ1-2; V gene: TRBV4-3; CDR3 protein: CASSRGGRNGYTF
J gene: TRBJ2-7; V gene: TRBV7-8; CDR3 protein: CASSYGQGPYEQYF
J gene: TRBJ2-4; V gene: TRBV2; CDR3 protein: CASSDRQGAKNIQYF
J gene: TRBJ2-3; V gene: TRBV19; CDR3 protein: CASRARGDTQYF
J gene: TRBJ2-1; V gene: TRBV7-3; CDR3 protein: CASGAGVGEQFF
J gene: TRBJ1-2; V gene: TRBV4-2; CDR3 protein: CASSQDRGTGVSGYTF
J gene: TRBJ2-5; V gene: TRBV5-6; CDR3 protein: CASRPGLAGVGQETQYF
J gene: TRBJ2-1; V gene: TRBV5-4; CDR3 protein: CASSLVEGPLGNEQFF
J gene: TRBJ1-1; V gene: TRBV5-7; CDR3 protein: CASSPFRGANTEAFF
J gene: TRBJ1-3; V gene: TRBV7-6; CDR3 protein: CASYTGGGNTIYF
J gene: TRBJ2-5; V gene: TRBV5-1; CDR3 protein: CASREGEETQYF
J gene: TRBJ2-7; V gene: TRBV3-1/TRBV3-2; CDR3 protein: CASSQGGGSYEQYF
J gene: TRBJ2-3; V gene: TRBV10-3; CDR3 protein: CAISESVAAPQYF
J gene: TRBJ2-2; V gene: TRBV9; CDR3 protein: CASSMTSGYTGELFF
J gene: TRBJ2-5; V gene: TRBV3-1/TRBV3-2; CDR3 protein: CASRISGGALETQYF
J gene: TRBJ2-3; V gene: TRBV7-2; CDR3 protein: CASSSDVAGAGLGTQYF
J gene: TRBJ2-3; V gene: TRBV13; CDR3 protein: CASSLNAAGGQYF
J gene: TRBJ1-5; V gene: TRBV3-1/TRBV3-2; CDR3 protein: CASSQLNQPQHF
J gene: TRBJ2-3; V gene: TRBV15; CDR3 protein: CATSPEERGGPTDTQYF
J gene: TRBJ2-5; V gene: TRBV27; CDR3 protein: CASSTPLEETQYF
J gene: TRBJ1-4; V gene: TRBV20-1; CDR3 protein: CSPGGGEKLFF
J gene: TRBJ1-1; V gene: TRBV14; CDR3 protein: CASSRTGVTEAFF
J gene: TRBJ2-3; V gene: TRBV6-4; CDR3 protein: CASSDSERDTQYF
J gene: TRBJ2-1; V gene: TRBV25-1; CDR3 protein: CASSEWVGTSENEQFF
J gene: TRBJ1-1; V gene: TRBV2; CDR3 protein: CASSENSVGPNTEAFF
J gene: TRBJ1-4; V gene: TRBV2; CDR3 protein: CASSDPDRGSEKLFF
J gene: TRBJ1-6; V gene: TRBV5-4; CDR3 protein: CASSSKGDRSYNSPLHF
J gene: TRBJ1-6; V gene: TRBV30; CDR3 protein: CAWSGGNSPLHF
J gene: TRBJ2-2; V gene: TRBV3-1/TRBV3-2; CDR3 protein: CASSHKSNTGELFF